Sequencing of this TCR beta chain was carried out in a study of a mutant IDH1 vaccine in newly diagnosed glioma. Study context: Vaccination started 4-6 weeks after radiotherapy alone, or with temozolomide cycles. Prior therapy was radiotherapy, temozolomide, or both; most received both. Study-wide findings and caveats: Of the patients, 93.3% had vaccine-induced immune responses.

The time point here: week 11, during vaccination. Doses of 300 ug of mutant IDH1 20-mer peptide were given with topical imiquimod. Each of the donors came in with new WHO grade 3 or 4 astrocytomas that were IDH1-mutant and ATRX-lost. Notes on this clone: Its target is unknown.

Some clones are missing from TCRdb's copy, which holds only in-frame ones; the method was immunoSEQ multiplex PCR. The sample gives around 120,000 clones, roughly 78% of which show up once; 4.5% to 7% is in the top ten. The V gene lost 8 bases and the J gene lost 3 bases, with 11 bases spanning the gap. The CDR3 covers 12 residues. The germline gives CDR1 MDHEN, CDR2 SYDVKM. This clonotype was sampled from a man aged 35-49 years with glioma. V is TRBV28 and J is TRBJ2-7; D ambiguous. The sample in question was PBMCs, obtained from a glioma patient whose treatment included an IDH1 peptide vaccine. CDR3 nucleotide sequence: TGTGCCAGCCGCAACGCCGGCTACGAGCAGTACTTC. It translates to CASRNAGYEQYF. Full variable domain (remainder filled in from reference TRBV28 and TRBJ2-7): DVKVTQSSRYLVKRTGEKVFLECVQDMDHENMFWYRQDPGLGLRLIYFSYDVKMKEKGDIPEGYSVSREKKERFSLILESASTNQTSMYLCASRNAGYEQYFGPGTRLTVT.